The sequence of this T cell receptor (beta chain) was determined in a study of siplizumab effects on memory and regulatory T cells. Study at large: Mixed lymphocyte reactions came in pairs, receiving siplizumab at approximately 0.95 ug/mL or receiving no drug.

Germline V gene sequence: CDR1 GTSNPN, CDR2 SVGIG (reference sequence). V lost 1 base to trimming and J lost 0 bases, with 4 bases between them. The CDR3 extends over 13 amino acids. Profiling relied on immunoSEQ multiplex PCR, and the TCRdb table lists in-frame clones only, not all of them. This table holds fewer than 1,000 clones, around two thirds found once. General study points: There appeared to be greater diversity in naive T cells than in memory cells, and naive T cells seemed major contributors to the alloresponse. The study did not confirm that proliferating Tregs from siplizumab cultures were suppressive.

On this clone: The antigen remains unidentified.

For approximately 6 days at 37°C, the mixed lymphocyte reaction cells were kept in coculture. The sequence came from a human donor in good health; the cells came from an allogeneic mixed lymphocyte reaction. The chain uses TRBV30 and TRBJ1-3, with unresolved D. The sample consisted of CFSE-low (dividing) CD8+ T cells sorted from an allogeneic mixed lymphocyte reaction. CDR3 DNA: TGTGCCTGGAGTGAGAACTCTGGAAACACCATATATTTT. This sequence encodes CAWSENSGNTIYF.